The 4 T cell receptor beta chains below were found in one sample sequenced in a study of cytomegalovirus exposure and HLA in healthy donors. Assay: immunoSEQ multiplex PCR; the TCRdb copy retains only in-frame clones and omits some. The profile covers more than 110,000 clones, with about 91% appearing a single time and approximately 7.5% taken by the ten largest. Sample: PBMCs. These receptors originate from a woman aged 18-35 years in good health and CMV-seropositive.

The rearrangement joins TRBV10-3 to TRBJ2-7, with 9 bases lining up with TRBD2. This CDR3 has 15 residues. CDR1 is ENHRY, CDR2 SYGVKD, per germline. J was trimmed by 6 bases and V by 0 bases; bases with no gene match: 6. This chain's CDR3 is CAISESASGVSEQYF. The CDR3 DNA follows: TGTGCCATCAGTGAGTCGGCTAGCGGGGTTAGCGAGCAGTACTTC.

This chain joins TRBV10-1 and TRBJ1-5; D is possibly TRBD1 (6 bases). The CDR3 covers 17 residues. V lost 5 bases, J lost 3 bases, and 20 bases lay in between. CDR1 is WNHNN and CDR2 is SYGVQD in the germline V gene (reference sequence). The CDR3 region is CASSLTGGHDPNQPQHF. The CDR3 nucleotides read TGCGCCAGCAGTTTGACAGGCGGGCACGACCCCAATCAGCCCCAGCATTTT.

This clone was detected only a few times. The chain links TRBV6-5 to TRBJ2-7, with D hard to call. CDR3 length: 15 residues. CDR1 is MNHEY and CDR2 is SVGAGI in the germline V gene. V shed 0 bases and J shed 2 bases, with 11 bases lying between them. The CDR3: CASSYSGASAYEQYF. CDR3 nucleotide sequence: TGTGCCAGCAGTTACTCTGGAGCGTCGGCCTACGAGCAGTACTTC.

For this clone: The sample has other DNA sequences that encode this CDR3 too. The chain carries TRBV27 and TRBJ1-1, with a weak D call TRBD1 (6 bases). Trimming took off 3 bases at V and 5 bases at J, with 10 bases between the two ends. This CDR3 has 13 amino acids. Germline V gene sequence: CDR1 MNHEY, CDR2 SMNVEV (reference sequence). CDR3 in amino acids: CASSFLQGTEAFF. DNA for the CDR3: TGTGCCAGCAGTTTCTTACAGGGAACTGAAGCTTTCTTT.